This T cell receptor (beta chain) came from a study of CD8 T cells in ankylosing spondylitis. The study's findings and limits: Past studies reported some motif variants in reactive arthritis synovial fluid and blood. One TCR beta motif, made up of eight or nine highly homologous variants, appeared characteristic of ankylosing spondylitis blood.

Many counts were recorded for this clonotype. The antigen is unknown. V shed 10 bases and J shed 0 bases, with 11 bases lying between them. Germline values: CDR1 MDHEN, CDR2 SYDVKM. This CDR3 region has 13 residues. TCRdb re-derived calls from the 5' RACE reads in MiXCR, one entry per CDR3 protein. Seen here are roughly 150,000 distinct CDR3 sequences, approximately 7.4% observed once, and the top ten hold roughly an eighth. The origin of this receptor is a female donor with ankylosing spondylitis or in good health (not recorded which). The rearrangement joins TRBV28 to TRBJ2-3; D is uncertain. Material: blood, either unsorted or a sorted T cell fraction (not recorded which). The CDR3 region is CATQTPSTDTQYF. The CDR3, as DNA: TGTGCCACTCAGACGCCTAGCACAGATACGCAGTATTTT.